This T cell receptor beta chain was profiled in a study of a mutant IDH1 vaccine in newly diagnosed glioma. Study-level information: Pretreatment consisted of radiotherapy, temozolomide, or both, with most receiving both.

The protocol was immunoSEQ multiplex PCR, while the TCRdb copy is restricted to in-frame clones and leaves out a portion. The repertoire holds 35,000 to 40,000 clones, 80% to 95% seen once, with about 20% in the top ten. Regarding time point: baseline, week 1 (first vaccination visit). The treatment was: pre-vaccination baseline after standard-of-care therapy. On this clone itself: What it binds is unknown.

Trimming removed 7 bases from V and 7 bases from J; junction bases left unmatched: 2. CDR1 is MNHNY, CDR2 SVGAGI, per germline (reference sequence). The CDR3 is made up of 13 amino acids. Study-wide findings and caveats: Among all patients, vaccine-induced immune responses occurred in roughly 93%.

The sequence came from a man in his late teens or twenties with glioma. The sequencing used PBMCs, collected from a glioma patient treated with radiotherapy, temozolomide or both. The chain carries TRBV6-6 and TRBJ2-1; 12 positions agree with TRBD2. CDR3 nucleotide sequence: TGTGCCAGCAACGGACTAGCGGGGAATGAGCAGTTCTTC. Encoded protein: CASNGLAGNEQFF.